This TCR beta chain came from a study of vaccination and CD4 T cells after COVID-19 (dated by TCRdb to between 2020 and 2023). For context, the study as a whole: Every convalescent patient had a positive nasal swab PCR test for SARS-CoV-2, with mild disease in roughly 10 patients and severe disease in one. Participants received two doses of either the Pfizer-BioNTech BNT162b2 vaccine (n=8) or the Moderna mRNA-1273 vaccine (n=2). The time from the second vaccine dose to post-vaccine blood sampling had a median of 72 days and ranged from about 13 to 250 days. As controls, cultures received a CEFX viral epitope pool (the positive control), an HIV-1 Nef peptide pool (the negative control), or no peptide at all. In the convalescent cohort there were six males and four females, among whom were two Hispanic individuals, seven Caucasians, two Asians and one multiracial person. Overlapping spike peptide pools from SARS-CoV-2 and from the common cold coronaviruses HCoV-NL63, HCoV-OC43 and HCoV-229E were used as culture stimuli. The spike-specific CD4+ TCR repertoire was compared before and after mRNA vaccination in ten to eleven COVID-19 convalescent patients and a handful of infection-naive healthy vaccine recipients. A few convalescent patients were sampled both early after vaccination (day 14) and late after vaccination (days 161 to 241). Post-COVID blood samples were collected from convalescent patients a median of around 100 days after diagnosis, with a range of roughly 35 to 170 days.

Library preparation used PCR. DNA from cultured CD4+ T cells underwent TCR sequencing with the Oncomine TCR Beta short-read assay at the Johns Hopkins FTIC core. Genomic DNA was extracted from the cultured CD4+ T cells with the QIAamp micro DNA kit. The Oncomine TCR Beta libraries from cultured CD4+ T cells were pooled using unique dual indexes and then sequenced on an Illumina iSeq 100. Processing in the source paper ran as follows. Non-productive sequences were removed, and CDR3s not starting with C, not ending with F or W, or shorter than 7 amino acids were discarded. The MANAFEST web application was used to identify antigen-specific clonotypes by comparing peptide-stimulated wells against reference wells and other culture wells. Positive clones required FDR below 0.05, an odds ratio above 5, and productive frequency above 0.1% in at least two of three replicate wells. A clonotype was classed as cross-reactive if the clonotype showed significant expansion both in SARS-CoV-2 spike wells and in at least one common cold coronavirus spike condition. CDR3 homology was assessed with Levenshtein distances (stringdist) and unrooted phylogenetic trees (ape) in R version 3.6.1. Through fastp at Q25 and MiXCR, TCRdb rebuilt clones from the public reads, retaining in-frame beta chains. Rows with a matching CDR3 protein are joined into one entry that keeps the most common DNA and genes. TCRdb, not the authors, supplied the V and J calls. Present in this sample are under 30,000 distinct CDR3 sequences, 40% to 50% of which were seen just once. The ten largest clones take up 3.5% to 5% of the sample.

Reading the label with the study, this specimen's time point is: late sampling 161 to 241 days after vaccination in a few convalescent patients. The label giving this sample's treatment or condition can be read as: roughly 10-day PBMC culture with coronavirus spike peptide pools or control peptides (ViraFEST assay). The study used the ViraFEST assay, which expanded antigen-specific T cells with peptide pools and then identified expanded clonotypes by TCR sequencing. The convalescent patients' positive SARS-CoV-2 PCR tests were from March to December 2020, which was before the Alpha, Beta and Delta variants emerged in the United States. Each well held more than 1.5 million PBMCs cultured in IMDM containing about 5% human AB serum and roughly 9.7 IU/ml IL-2, with 8.5 to 10 ug/ml peptide pools added. On days 3 and 7, half of the culture medium was replaced with fresh IL-2-containing medium. After 10 to 11 days of culture, CD4+ T cells were isolated by negative selection with the EasySep CD4+ T cell isolation kit. Ficoll-Paque Plus gradient centrifugation was used to isolate PBMCs from whole blood, and the isolated PBMCs were then either used fresh or cryopreserved at -140C. Triplicate wells were generally used for each culture condition.

Comment on this clonotype: Its recognized antigen is unknown. The sample holds no much larger clone one base away, and base qualities are not on file.

The CDR3 measures 17 amino acids from cysteine to phenylalanine. Only the CDR3 region is kept as DNA, spanning 51 bases read in frame from base 1. Taken from the germline V gene (reference sequence), the CDR1 and CDR2 loops are SEHNR and FQNEAQ. Here V drops 2 bases and J drops 5 bases, and the junction holds 13 bases not matched to any gene. Overall results and qualifications from the work: In convalescent patients, a median about 90% of post-vaccine SARS-CoV-2-reactive clones were detected only after vaccination, and vaccine-specific priming was suggested by this finding. Of the vaccine-specific clones found in convalescent patients, nearly all (304 of 307) were mono-reactive for SARS-CoV-2 spike instead of being cross-reactive with common cold coronaviruses. The median count of SARS-CoV-2-reactive clonotypes went up from 21 after infection to roughly 38 after vaccination, although the change was not significant. The study included relatively few convalescent patients and did not analyze early timepoints after natural infection.

The receptor was derived from a human donor who had recovered from COVID-19. This sample comprised CD4+ T cells from blood, cultured in vitro, obtained about 7 months after SARS-CoV-2 vaccination. The V and J segments used are TRBV7-9 and TRBJ1-2, with 8 middle bases fitting TRBD1. The CDR3 protein: CASSLPKLGQAGYGYTF. The nucleotide sequence reads as follows: TGTGCCAGCAGCTTACCGAAGCTGGGACAGGCGGGGTATGGCTACACCTTC.